Sequencing of this TCR beta chain was carried out in a study of shared clonotypes between healthy human individuals. Data came from immunoSEQ multiplex PCR; TCRdb stores just in-frame clones and leaves some out. The sample lists millions of clones; 85% to 95% were seen once. Looked up from germline, CDR1 is LNHDA and CDR2 is SQIVND (reference sequence). V shed 1 base and J shed 1 base, with 14 bases lying between them. The CDR3 loop spans 17 amino acids. This clone is a singleton in its sample. CD4+ cells underwent separation, giving CD45RA+ naive and CD45RA-negative memory subsets. Sequencing input: naive CD4+ T cells from PBMCs. Subset defined: CD45RA+ positively selected. This sequence was found in a man aged 18-30 years in good health. Some clones in this sample may be carry-over from other donors' samples. The V and J genes are TRBV19 and TRBJ1-5, with D tentatively TRBD1 (6 bases). In DNA form, the CDR3 reads TGTGCCAGTAGTATAGGTACCGGGACACAAAGCAATCAGCCCCAGCATTTT. It yields the protein CASSIGTGTQSNQPQHF.